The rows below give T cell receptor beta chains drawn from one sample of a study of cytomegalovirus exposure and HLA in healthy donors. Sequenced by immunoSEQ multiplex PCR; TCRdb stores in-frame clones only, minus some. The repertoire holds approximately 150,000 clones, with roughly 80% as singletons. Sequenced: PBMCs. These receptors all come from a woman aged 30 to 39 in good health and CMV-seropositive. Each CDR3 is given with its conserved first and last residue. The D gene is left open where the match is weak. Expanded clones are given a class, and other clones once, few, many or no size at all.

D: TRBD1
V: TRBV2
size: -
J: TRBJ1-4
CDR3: CASIPTGTVQRANEKLFF
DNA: TGTGCCAGCATTCCGACAGGGACGGTACAGCGAGCTAATGAAAAACTGTTTTTT

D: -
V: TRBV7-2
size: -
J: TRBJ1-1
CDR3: CASTLGVTQRAFF
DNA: TGTGCCAGCACCCTAGGCGTTACTCAGCGGGCTTTCTTT

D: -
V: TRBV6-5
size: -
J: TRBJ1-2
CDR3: CASSYGGSGGYTF
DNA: TGTGCCAGCAGTTACGGAGGGAGTGGTGGCTACACCTTC

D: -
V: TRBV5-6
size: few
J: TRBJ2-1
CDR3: CASSWWAGNEQFF
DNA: TGTGCCAGCAGCTGGTGGGCGGGCAATGAGCAGTTCTTC

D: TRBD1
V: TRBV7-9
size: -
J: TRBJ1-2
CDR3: CSSSLNGQGPNYGYTF
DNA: TGTTCCAGCAGCTTAAATGGACAGGGGCCAAACTATGGCTACACCTTC

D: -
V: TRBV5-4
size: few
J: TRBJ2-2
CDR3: CASSLGGAGSGELFF
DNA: TGTGCCAGCAGCTTGGGGGGCGCAGGGTCCGGGGAGCTGTTTTTT

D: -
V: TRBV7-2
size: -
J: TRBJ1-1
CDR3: CASSFDMNTEAFF
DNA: TGTGCCAGCAGCTTTGACATGAACACTGAAGCTTTCTTT

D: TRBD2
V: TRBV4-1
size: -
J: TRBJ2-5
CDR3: CASSQRLAEETQYF
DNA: TGCGCCAGCAGCCAGAGACTAGCGGAAGAGACCCAGTACTTC

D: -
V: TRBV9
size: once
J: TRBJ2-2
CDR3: CASSPSGPGELFF
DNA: TGTGCCAGCAGCCCCTCAGGGCCCGGGGAGCTGTTTTTT

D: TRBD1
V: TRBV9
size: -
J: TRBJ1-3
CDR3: CASSSQGFPSGNTIYF
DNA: TGTGCCAGCAGCTCACAGGGGTTCCCCTCTGGAAACACCATATATTTT

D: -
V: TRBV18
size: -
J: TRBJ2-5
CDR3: CASSPPPRETQYF
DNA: TGTGCCAGCTCACCTCCTCCCAGGGAGACCCAGTACTTC

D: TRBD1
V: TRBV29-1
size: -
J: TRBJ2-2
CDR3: CSAGNRDRGNTGELFF
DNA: TGCAGCGCTGGAAACCGGGACAGGGGGAACACCGGGGAGCTGTTTTTT

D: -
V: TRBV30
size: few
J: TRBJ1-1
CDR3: CAWSVRGGNTEAFF
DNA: TGTGCCTGGAGTGTACGCGGCGGGAACACTGAAGCTTTCTTT

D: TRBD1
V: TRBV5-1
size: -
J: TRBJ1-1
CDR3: CASSATTGDNTEAFF
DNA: TGCGCCAGCAGCGCTACGACAGGGGATAACACTGAAGCTTTCTTT

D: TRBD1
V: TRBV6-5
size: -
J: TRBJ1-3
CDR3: CASRRTGPSGNTIYF
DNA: TGTGCCAGCAGGCGGACAGGGCCATCGGGAAACACCATATATTTT

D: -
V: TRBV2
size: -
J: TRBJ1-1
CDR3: CASSVQGQNTEAFF
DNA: TGTGCCAGCAGTGTGCAGGGCCAGAACACTGAAGCTTTCTTT

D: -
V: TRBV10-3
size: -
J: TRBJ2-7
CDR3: CAIRQGTPGTYEQYF
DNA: TGTGCCATCAGGCAAGGGACACCCGGCACCTACGAGCAGTACTTC

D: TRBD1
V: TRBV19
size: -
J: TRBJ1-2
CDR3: CASSSRTGTLNYGYTF
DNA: TGTGCCAGTAGTTCCAGGACAGGAACCCTTAACTATGGCTACACCTTC

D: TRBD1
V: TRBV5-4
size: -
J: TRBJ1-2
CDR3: CANRRTGGLGYTF
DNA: TGTGCCAACAGGCGTACAGGGGGCCTTGGCTACACCTTC

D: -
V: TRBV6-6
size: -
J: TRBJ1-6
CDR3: CASSYLGLNSPLHF
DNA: TGTGCCAGCAGTTACTTAGGACTTAATTCACCCCTCCACTTT

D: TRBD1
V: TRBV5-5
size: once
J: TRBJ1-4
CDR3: CASSLGTGGINEKLFF
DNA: TGTGCCAGCAGCTTAGGCACAGGGGGAATAAATGAAAAACTGTTTTTT

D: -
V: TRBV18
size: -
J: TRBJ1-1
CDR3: CASSPPAGNTEAFF
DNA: TGTGCCAGCTCACCACCGGCAGGGAACACTGAAGCTTTCTTT

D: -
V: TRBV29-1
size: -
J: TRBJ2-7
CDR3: CSVDTERYEQYF
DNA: TGCAGCGTTGACACCGAGAGGTACGAGCAGTACTTC